The 19 T cell receptor beta chains reported below all come from one sample, sequenced in a study of T cells in Graves' hyperthyroidism and ophthalmopathy. There were TCR beta CDR3 regions amplified from RNA transcripts. The HTBI set primed first-round TCR CDR3 RT-PCR. One entry per CDR3 protein, called by TCRdb with MiXCR from the multiplex PCR reads. The sample lists around 340,000 distinct CDR3 sequences, about 14% occurring once. The material sequenced was blood. Every receptor here comes from a woman in her thirties with Graves' hyperthyroidism.

The chain joins TRBV5-1 to TRBJ2-1; 7 nucleotides match TRBD2. Germline values: CDR1 SGHRS, CDR2 YFSETQ. The CDR3 totals 14 residues. Losses at the gene ends were 3 bases for V and 8 bases for J; bases not matched to a gene: 8. CDR3 nucleotides: TGCGCCAGCAGCTCTGCCGGCGGGAGTGATGAGCAGTTCTTC. Amino acids: CASSSAGGSDEQFF.

There are many counts of this clonotype. The V call is TRBV10-2, the J call TRBJ1-1, with D tentatively TRBD1 (6 bases). Deletions cut 2 bases from V and 3 bases from J, with 10 bases between. The germline CDR1 and CDR2 sequences are WSHSY and SAAADI. This CDR3 has 14 residues. The CDR3 region has the DNA TGCGCCAGCAGTGAGGGCAGGGGAGACACTGAAGCTTTCTTT. Translated: CASSEGRGDTEAFF.

This clonotype was seen ten or more times. J is TRBJ2-7 and V is TRBV11-2; no clear D gene. Germline V gene data show CDR1 as SGHAT and CDR2 as FQNNGV. This CDR3 contains 12 residues. Trimming removed 7 bases at V and 1 base at J, with 8 bases between. CDR3 nucleotide sequence: TGTGCCAGCATCAAACGGTCCTACGAGCAGTACTTC. Translation gives CASIKRSYEQYF.

This clonotype was found a few times. This chain joins TRBV27 and TRBJ2-1; 10 bases fit TRBD2. The CDR3 loop spans 17 amino acids. Germline loops: CDR1 MNHEY, CDR2 SMNVEV (reference sequence). V lost 5 bases, J lost 5 bases, and 12 bases stayed unmatched. The CDR3 coding sequence is TGTGCCAGCAGTCCTCTACGACTAGCGGGTAAAAACAATGAGCAGTTCTTC. This codes for CASSPLRLAGKNNEQFF.

This clonotype appeared many times. The chain joins TRBV20-1 to TRBJ1-1; D is unclear. The CDR3 length is 13 residues. CDR1 DFQATT and CDR2 SNEGSKA come from the germline V gene (reference sequence). V was pared by 1 base and J by 4 bases, with 10 bases between. The CDR3 protein is CSARGRPGTEAFF. DNA for the CDR3: TGCAGTGCTAGAGGCAGGCCCGGCACTGAAGCTTTCTTT.

This chain connects TRBV6-1 to TRBJ2-3; 7 bases fit TRBD2. With V trimmed by 5 bases and J by 2 bases, 7 bases remained unmatched. Germline CDR1 is MNHNS and CDR2 is SASEGT. The CDR3 length is 15 residues. CDR3 in amino acids: CASSRAGVSTDTQYF. CDR3 nucleotide sequence: TGTGCCAGCAGTCGTGCGGGAGTGTCCACAGATACGCAGTATTTT.

This clonotype has a count of ten or more. The chain links TRBV10-3 to TRBJ2-1, with D perhaps matching TRBD1 (5 bases). The CDR3 sequence is 19 residues long. Trimming took 0 bases from V and 5 from J, leaving 23 bases between them. Germline loops: CDR1 ENHRY, CDR2 SYGVKD. CDR3 in DNA: TGTGCCATCAGTGAGTCGGTAATAGACGACAGACGTATCCACAATGAGCAGTTCTTC. Its protein is CAISESVIDDRRIHNEQFF.

This clonotype was observed a few times. The CDR3 protein is CASSFAGGFYEQYF. CDR3 nucleotide sequence: TGTGCCAGCAGCTTTGCAGGGGGGTTCTACGAGCAGTACTTC. The chain is built from TRBV7-9 and TRBJ2-7, with D possibly matching TRBD1 (7 bases). The germline V gene encodes CDR1 SEHNR and CDR2 FQNEAQ (reference sequence). V shed 3 bases and J shed 3 bases, with 12 bases lying between them. The CDR3 has 14 amino acids.

This clonotype occurred a few times. The V and J genes are TRBV30 and TRBJ2-1; 8 nucleotides line up with TRBD2. V shed 5 bases, J shed 1 base, and the junction held 7 bases outside the gene matches. The length of the CDR3 is 15 residues. Germline CDR1 reads GTSNPN; CDR2 reads SVGIG (reference sequence). The CDR3 DNA sequence: TGTGCCTGGCGTATGGGCGGGGGGTCCTACAATGAGCAGTTCTTC. Translated, it gives CAWRMGGGSYNEQFF.

This clonotype was detected a few times. The J gene is TRBJ2-1, the V gene TRBV19; D is unclear. V was cut by 3 bases and J by 7 bases, with 10 bases left in between. The CDR3 runs 13 residues. Germline values: CDR1 LNHDA, CDR2 SQIVND (reference sequence). This chain's CDR3 is CASSMGLGNEQFF. The CDR3 DNA reads TGTGCCAGTAGTATGGGCCTAGGGAATGAGCAGTTCTTC.

The sample holds one count of this clonotype. The rearrangement joins TRBV5-6 to TRBJ1-3, with 12 bases lining up with TRBD1. This CDR3 is built from 14 residues. The junction had 2 bases not matched to a gene; V was cut back by 4 bases and J by 6 bases. Germline V gene lookup returns CDR1 SGHDT and CDR2 YYEEEE. CDR3: CASSGDRGQNTIYF. The CDR3 DNA is TGTGCCAGCAGCGGGGACAGGGGGCAAAACACCATATATTTT.

The sample holds a few counts of this clonotype. J is TRBJ1-6 and V is TRBV30; D is undetermined. Germline V gene lookup returns CDR1 GTSNPN and CDR2 SVGIG (reference sequence). V was pared by 4 bases and J by 3 bases, with 13 bases between. CDR3 length equals 15 residues. The CDR3, as DNA: TGTGCCTGGACCCCCGGGGTGAACTATAATTCACCCCTCCACTTT. It is translated as CAWTPGVNYNSPLHF. The full variable domain, with the rest looked up from reference TRBV30 and TRBJ1-6, is SQTIHQWPATLVQPVGSPLSLECTVEGTSNPNLYWYRQAAGRGLQLLFYSVGIGQISSEVPQNLSASRPQDRQFILSSKKLLLSDSGFYLCAWTPGVNYNSPLHFGNGTRLTVT.

The chain uses TRBV7-8 and TRBJ2-2, with 10 bases identical to TRBD2. CDR1 SGHVS and CDR2 FQNEAQ come from the germline V gene. V gave up 5 bases and J gave up 5 bases; unmatched junction bases: 8. The CDR3 is 16 amino acids. The CDR3 here is CASSTRRLAGTGELFF. In DNA form, the CDR3 reads TGTGCCAGCAGCACGAGAAGACTAGCGGGTACCGGGGAGCTGTTTTTT.

Comment on this clonotype: A read error may account for a junction end that differs from germline. The J gene is TRBJ1-2, the V gene TRBV28, with D perhaps matching TRBD1 (6 bases). CDR1 is MDHEN, CDR2 SYDVKM, per germline. The CDR3 contains 15 residues. The CDR3 DNA reads as TGTGCCGGCAGTTTATCCCGGACAGTAAACTATGGCTACACCTTC. Protein sequence: CAGSLSRTVNYGYTF.

This clonotype was detected a few times. The chain uses TRBV3-1 and TRBJ2-7; no reliable D call. The germline V and J ends were trimmed by 4 bases and 0 bases, with 7 bases remaining between them. The CDR3 runs to 13 residues. Germline V gives CDR1 LGHDT, CDR2 YNNKEL (reference sequence). CDR3 bases: TGTGCCAGCAGCCGAGACCCCTCCTACGAGCAGTACTTC. This encodes CASSRDPSYEQYF.

This clonotype has ten or more counts. The V gene is TRBV6-1, the J gene TRBJ1-1, with D unclear. Trimming cost V 0 bases and J 7 bases, with 12 bases left between them. CDR1 MNHNS and CDR2 SASEGT come from the germline V gene. The CDR3 covers 14 residues. CDR3 protein: CASSEAVSGGEAFF. The CDR3 DNA is TGTGCCAGCAGTGAAGCAGTAAGTGGTGGTGAAGCTTTCTTT.

This clonotype came up many times. This rearrangement joins TRBV6-2 or TRBV6-3 to TRBJ2-5; TRBD2 agrees at 8 bases. CDR3 length equals 15 residues. V gave up 8 bases and J gave up 4 bases; unmatched junction bases: 12. Per germline, CDR1 MNHEY and CDR2 SVGEGT. The CDR3 spells CASPREAGEVETQYF. The CDR3 coding sequence is TGTGCCAGCCCAAGGGAAGCGGGAGAGGTAGAGACCCAGTACTTC.

The chain employs TRBV9 and TRBJ1-1; TRBD1 matches at 7 bases. Germline lookup yields CDR1 SGDLS and CDR2 YYNGEE. CDR3 size: 15 residues. V trimming: 4 bases; J trimming: 7 bases; junction bases outside the gene matches: 13. Here the CDR3 DNA reads TGTGCCAGCAGCCTAGCACCCGGGACAGCCGTTGAAGCTTTCTTT. Residues: CASSLAPGTAVEAFF.

In this sample, this clonotype turned up many times. The rearrangement links TRBV6-2 or TRBV6-3 to TRBJ2-7; 11 nucleotides match TRBD2. Trimming removed 0 bases from V and 7 bases from J; junction bases left unmatched: 5. This CDR3 comprises 15 residues. Germline V gives CDR1 MNHEY, CDR2 SVGEGT. The chain's CDR3 is CASSYSTSGTREQYF. As DNA, the CDR3 is TGTGCCAGCAGTTACTCGACTAGCGGGACGAGGGAGCAGTACTTC.